Listed below are T cell receptor beta chains from one sample, sequenced in a study of blood T cell repertoires in COVID-19. TCRdb's table, derived via immunoSEQ multiplex PCR, lists solely in-frame clones and lacks some. The sample carries 200,000 to 250,000 clones, 85% to 90% recorded once. Sequenced sample: PBMCs or T cells enriched from blood (not recorded which). The receptors stem from a young woman in a cohort exposed to, infected with or recovered from COVID-19 (not recorded which). CDR3s include the opening cysteine and the closing phenylalanine or tryptophan. Each record gives: D gene, J gene, CDR3 length, clone size, V gene, CDR3 protein, CDR3 DNA. A D gene is named only where the DNA matches it firmly. Clone size, where shown, is once, few, many, or a class for clones that have expanded.

d_gene: NA
j_gene: TRBJ1-1
len: 15
abundance: once
v_gene: TRBV11-3
CDR3aa: CASSQVNPPNTEAFF
CDR3nt: TGTGCCAGCAGCCAGGTCAATCCTCCGAACACTGAAGCTTTCTTT

d_gene: NA
j_gene: TRBJ2-7
len: 16
abundance: NA
v_gene: TRBV9
CDR3aa: CASSVDSGMHFYEQYF
CDR3nt: TGTGCCAGCAGCGTAGACTCGGGGATGCACTTCTACGAGCAGTACTTC

d_gene: TRBD1
j_gene: TRBJ2-5
len: 15
abundance: NA
v_gene: TRBV11-2
CDR3aa: CASSLPTGEEKTQYF
CDR3nt: TGTGCCAGCAGCTTACCGACAGGGGAGGAAAAGACCCAGTACTTC

d_gene: NA
j_gene: TRBJ2-1
len: 12
abundance: NA
v_gene: TRBV13
CDR3aa: CASSLGGGEQFF
CDR3nt: TGTGCCAGCAGCTTAGGAGGGGGTGAGCAGTTCTTC

d_gene: NA
j_gene: TRBJ1-6
len: 14
abundance: NA
v_gene: TRBV7-3
CDR3aa: CASSAQGYNSPLHF
CDR3nt: TGTGCCAGCAGCGCTCAGGGTTATAATTCACCCCTCCACTTT

d_gene: NA
j_gene: TRBJ2-7
len: 15
abundance: NA
v_gene: TRBV10-3
CDR3aa: CAISETNREPYEQYF
CDR3nt: TGTGCCATCAGTGAGACCAACCGGGAGCCCTACGAGCAGTACTTC

d_gene: NA
j_gene: TRBJ1-6
len: 14
abundance: NA
v_gene: TRBV6-5
CDR3aa: CASSYRQGTSPLHF
CDR3nt: TGTGCCAGCAGTTACCGGCAGGGAACTTCACCCCTCCACTTT

d_gene: NA
j_gene: TRBJ1-5
len: 14
abundance: NA
v_gene: TRBV3-1/TRBV3-2
CDR3aa: CASSQESSGQPQHF
CDR3nt: TGTGCCAGCAGCCAAGAATCCTCGGGTCAGCCCCAGCATTTT

d_gene: TRBD1
j_gene: TRBJ1-1
len: 16
abundance: few
v_gene: TRBV3-1/TRBV3-2
CDR3aa: CASSLLQGRGNTEAFF
CDR3nt: TGTGCCAGCAGCCTCTTACAGGGGCGGGGGAACACTGAAGCTTTCTTT

d_gene: NA
j_gene: TRBJ2-1
len: 12
abundance: once
v_gene: TRBV3-1/TRBV3-2
CDR3aa: CASSRLIDEQFF
CDR3nt: TGTGCCAGCAGCCGTTTAATTGATGAGCAGTTCTTC

d_gene: TRBD1
j_gene: TRBJ1-6
len: 14
abundance: NA
v_gene: TRBV7-9
CDR3aa: CASSVDRGNSPLHF
CDR3nt: TGTGCCAGCAGCGTGGACAGGGGAAATTCACCCCTCCACTTT

d_gene: NA
j_gene: TRBJ2-1
len: 15
abundance: NA
v_gene: TRBV15
CDR3aa: CATSRARGSYNEQFF
CDR3nt: TGTGCCACCAGCCGAGCTCGAGGCTCCTACAATGAGCAGTTCTTC